The clone carrying this T cell receptor (beta chain) was seen only a few times. Hyperthyroidism counted as stable given no ophthalmopathy within 18 months of follow-up. Symptoms, serum thyroxine and TRAb, thyroid ultrasound, and orbital computed tomography formed the diagnostic basis. The data were obtained in a study of Graves' ophthalmopathy and Graves' hyperthyroidism. Germline loops: CDR1 SEHNR, CDR2 FQNEAQ (reference sequence). The CDR3 spans 11 residues. V was clipped by 5 bases and J by 7 bases, with 9 bases between them. Amplification of the TCR beta CDR3 regions used RNA transcripts (as template). HTBI primers primed a first-round RT-PCR, and a second-round multiplex PCR followed. TCRdb reprocessed the multiplex PCR reads via MiXCR and lists one record per CDR3 protein. The sample lists 350,000 to 450,000 distinct CDR3 sequences, around 20% seen once, with around 3% in the top ten.

The receptor's source is a woman aged 18-29 years with stable Graves' hyperthyroidism. Material for sequencing was peripheral blood. The V gene is TRBV7-9, the J gene TRBJ2-7; D not certain. The CDR3 nucleotides are TGTGCCAGCAGCCCTAGTGAAGAGCAGTACTTC. Translated: CASSPSEEQYF. The full variable domain, with the rest looked up from reference TRBV7-9 and TRBJ2-7, is DTGVSQNPRHKITKRGQNVTFRCDPISEHNRLYWYRQTLGQGPEFLTYFQNEAQLEKSRLLSDRFSAERPKGSFSTLEIQRTEQGDSAMYLCASSPSEEQYFGPGTRLTVT.